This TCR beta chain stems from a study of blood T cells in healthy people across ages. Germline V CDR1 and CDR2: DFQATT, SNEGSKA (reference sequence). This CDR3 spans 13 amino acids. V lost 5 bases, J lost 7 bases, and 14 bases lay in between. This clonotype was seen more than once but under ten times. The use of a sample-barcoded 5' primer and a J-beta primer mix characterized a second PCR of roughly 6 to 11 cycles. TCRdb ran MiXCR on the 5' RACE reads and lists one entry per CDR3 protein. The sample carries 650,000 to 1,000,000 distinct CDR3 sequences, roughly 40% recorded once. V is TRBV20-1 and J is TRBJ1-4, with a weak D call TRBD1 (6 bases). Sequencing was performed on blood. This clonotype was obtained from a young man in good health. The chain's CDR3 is CSAAEGQSEKLFF. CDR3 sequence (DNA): TGCAGTGCTGCTGAAGGACAGTCTGAAAAACTGTTTTTT.